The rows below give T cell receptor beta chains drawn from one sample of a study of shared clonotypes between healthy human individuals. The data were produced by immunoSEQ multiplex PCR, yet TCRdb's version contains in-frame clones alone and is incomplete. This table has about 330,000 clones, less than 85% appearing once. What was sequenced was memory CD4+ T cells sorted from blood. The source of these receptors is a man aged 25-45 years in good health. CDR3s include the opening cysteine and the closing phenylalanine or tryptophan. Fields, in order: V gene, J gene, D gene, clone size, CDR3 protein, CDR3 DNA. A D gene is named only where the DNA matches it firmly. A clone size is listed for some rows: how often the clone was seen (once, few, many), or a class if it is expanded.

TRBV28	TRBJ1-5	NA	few	CASSVGGANQPQHF	TGTGCCAGCAGTGTAGGGGGGGCGAATCAGCCCCAGCATTTT
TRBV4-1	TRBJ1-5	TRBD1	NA	CASSQDVSAGGVGLNQPQHF	TGCGCCAGCAGCCAAGATGTTTCGGCAGGGGGCGTAGGATTGAATCAGCCCCAGCATTTT
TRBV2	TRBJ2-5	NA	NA	CASTRGRTFQETQYF	TGTGCCAGCACGAGGGGACGGACGTTCCAAGAGACCCAGTACTTC
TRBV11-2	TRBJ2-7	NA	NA	CASSLVGQNEQYF	TGTGCCAGCAGCTTAGTCGGGCAGAACGAGCAGTACTTC
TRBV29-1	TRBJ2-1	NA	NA	CSVEGSSYNEQFF	TGCAGCGTTGAAGGTAGCTCCTACAATGAGCAGTTCTTC
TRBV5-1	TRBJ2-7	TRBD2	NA	CASSLDTSEIYEQYF	TGCGCCAGCAGCTTGGACACTAGCGAGATCTACGAGCAGTACTTC
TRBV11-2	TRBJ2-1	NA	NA	CASSLDTGKQFF	TGTGCCAGCAGCTTAGATACGGGAAAGCAGTTCTTC
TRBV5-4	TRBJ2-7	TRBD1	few	CASSPGQGRYEQYF	TGTGCCAGCAGCCCCGGACAGGGTCGGTACGAGCAGTACTTC
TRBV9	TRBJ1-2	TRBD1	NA	CASSPSTGTYGYTF	TGTGCCAGCAGCCCATCGACAGGGACCTATGGCTACACCTTC
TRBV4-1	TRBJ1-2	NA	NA	CASSREGDGSGGYTF	TGCGCCAGCAGCCGAGAAGGGGACGGAAGCGGTGGCTACACCTTC
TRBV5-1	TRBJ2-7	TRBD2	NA	CASSLGPAGEQQYF	TGCGCCAGCAGCTTAGGGCCAGCGGGAGAACAGCAGTACTTC
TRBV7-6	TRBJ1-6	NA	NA	CASSLGTGNSPLHF	TGTGCCAGCAGCTTAGGGACCGGCAATTCACCCCTCCACTTT
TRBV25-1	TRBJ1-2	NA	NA	CASSELGGDYGYTF	TGTGCCAGCAGTGAATTGGGGGGGGACTATGGCTACACCTTC
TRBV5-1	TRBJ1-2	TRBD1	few	CASSFGGQGGGYTF	TGCGCCAGCAGCTTTGGAGGACAGGGGGGTGGCTACACCTTC
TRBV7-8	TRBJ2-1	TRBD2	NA	CASSLVGTSGSFGNEQFF	TGTGCCAGCAGCTTAGTCGGGACTAGCGGGAGTTTTGGTAATGAGCAGTTCTTC
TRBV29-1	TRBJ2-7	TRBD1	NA	CSVDHRGRVGSYEQYF	TGCAGCGTTGACCACAGGGGGCGAGTAGGATCCTACGAGCAGTACTTC
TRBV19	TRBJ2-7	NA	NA	CASSSGRYYEQYF	TGTGCCAGTAGTAGCGGAAGATACTACGAGCAGTACTTC
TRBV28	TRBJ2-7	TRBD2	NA	CASNPSGPTYEQYF	TGTGCCAGCAACCCTAGCGGGCCAACCTACGAGCAGTACTTC
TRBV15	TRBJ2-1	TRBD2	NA	CATSSRLAQAYNEQFF	TGTGCCACCAGCAGTCGACTAGCCCAAGCCTACAATGAGCAGTTCTTC
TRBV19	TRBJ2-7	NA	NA	CATSLGSSRHYEQYF	TGTGCCACTAGCTTGGGCAGCAGCCGGCACTACGAGCAGTACTTC
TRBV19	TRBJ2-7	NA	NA	CASSIPLGEQYF	TGTGCCAGTAGTATACCCTTGGGCGAGCAGTACTTC
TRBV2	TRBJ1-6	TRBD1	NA	CASRRGGAHNSPLHF	TGTGCCAGCAGGAGAGGGGGCGCGCATAATTCACCCCTCCACTTT